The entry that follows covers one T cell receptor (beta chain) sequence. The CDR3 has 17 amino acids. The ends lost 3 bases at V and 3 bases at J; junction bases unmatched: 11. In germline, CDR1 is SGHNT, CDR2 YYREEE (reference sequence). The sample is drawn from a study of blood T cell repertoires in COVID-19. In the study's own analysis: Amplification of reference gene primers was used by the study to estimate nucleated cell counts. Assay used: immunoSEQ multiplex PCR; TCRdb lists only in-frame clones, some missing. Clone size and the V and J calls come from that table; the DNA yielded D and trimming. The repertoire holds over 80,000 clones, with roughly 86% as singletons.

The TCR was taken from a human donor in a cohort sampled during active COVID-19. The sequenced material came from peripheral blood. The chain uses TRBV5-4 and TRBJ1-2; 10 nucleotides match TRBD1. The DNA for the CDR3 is TGTGCCAGCAGCTGGCGGGACAGGGGATGGTGGGACTATGGCTACACCTTC. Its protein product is CASSWRDRGWWDYGYTF. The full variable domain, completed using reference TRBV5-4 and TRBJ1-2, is ETGVTQSPTHLIKTRGQQVTLRCSSQSGHNTVSWYQQALGQGPQFIFQYYREEENGRGNFPPRFSGLQFPNYSSELNVNALELDDSALYLCASSWRDRGWWDYGYTFGSGTRLTVV.